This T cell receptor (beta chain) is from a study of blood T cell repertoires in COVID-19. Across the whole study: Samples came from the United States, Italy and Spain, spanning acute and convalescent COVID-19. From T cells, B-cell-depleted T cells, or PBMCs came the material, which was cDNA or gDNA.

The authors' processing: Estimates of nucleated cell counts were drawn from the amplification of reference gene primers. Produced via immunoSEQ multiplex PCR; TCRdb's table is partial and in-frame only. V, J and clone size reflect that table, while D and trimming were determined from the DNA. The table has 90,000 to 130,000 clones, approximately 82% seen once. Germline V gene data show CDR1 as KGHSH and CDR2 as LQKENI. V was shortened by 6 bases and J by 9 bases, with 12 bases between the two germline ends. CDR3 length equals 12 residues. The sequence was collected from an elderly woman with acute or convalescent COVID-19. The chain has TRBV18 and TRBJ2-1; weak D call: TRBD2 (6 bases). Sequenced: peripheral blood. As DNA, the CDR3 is TGTGCCAGCTCTACGGAGGGAGGTGAGCAGTTCTTC. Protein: CASSTEGGEQFF.